Each of the 30 T cell receptor beta chains below was sequenced from the same sample in a study of graft-versus-host responses after intestinal transplantation. These receptors lack a known antigen. This table comes from immunoSEQ multiplex PCR, and its TCRdb copy is limited to in-frame clones, with some not included. The sample yields 70,000 to 95,000 clones, around 93% seen once. Material: unstimulated CD8+ T cells sorted from spleen or lymph node cells, obtained before transplant. These receptors all come from a human donor who was the organ donor for an intestinal transplant.

The V gene is TRBV7-9, the J gene TRBJ2-2; D is possibly TRBD1 (6 bases). Between the trimmed V and J ends, which lost 8 bases and 9 bases, there was a span of 16 bases. The CDR3 has 13 residues. Germline-derived CDR1 and CDR2 are SEHNR and FQNEAQ (reference sequence). CDR3 in DNA: TGTGCCAGCGGGGGAATGGGGGCACGGGAGCTGTTTTTT. Its translation: CASGGMGARELFF. The complete variable domain, with remaining parts taken from reference TRBV7-9 and TRBJ2-2, reads DTGVSQNPRHKITKRGQNVTFRCDPISEHNRLYWYRQTLGQGPEFLTYFQNEAQLEKSRLLSDRFSAERPKGSFSTLEIQRTEQGDSAMYLCASGGMGARELFFGEGSRLTVL.

The chain has TRBV7-6 and TRBJ2-5, with D possibly being TRBD2 (6 bases). The DNA end lines up better with TRBJ2-7; the J call may be wrong. The germline V gene has CDR1 SGHVS and CDR2 FNYEAQ. The CDR3 extends over 20 amino acids. The CDR3 reads CASSLDQAGGTLPESYEQYF. For the CDR3, the DNA is TGTGCCAGCAGCTTAGACCAGGCCGGAGGGACTCTCCCAGAGTCGTACGAGCAGTACTTC.

The chain couples TRBV14 to TRBJ2-1; the match to TRBD2 covers 10 bases. The V gene end was trimmed by 1 base and the J gene end by 9 bases; junction bases not matched to a gene: 18. The germline CDR1 and CDR2 sequences are SGHDN and FVKESK. The CDR3 covers 19 residues. Here the CDR3 DNA reads TGTGCCAGCAGCCAAGTCCCTAGCGGGAGTTCGTGGAATAGAGGTGAGCAGTTCTTC. Its translation: CASSQVPSGSSWNRGEQFF.

The chain links TRBV2 to TRBJ2-1, with D uncertain. The germline V gene encodes CDR1 SNHLY and CDR2 FYNNEI. The CDR3 runs to 16 residues. Trimming cost V 6 bases and J 8 bases, with 23 bases left between them. The CDR3 reads CASSQDPRIPSYEQFF. The CDR3 nucleotides read TGTGCCAGCAGCCAAGACCCGAGGATCCCGTCATATGAGCAGTTCTTC.

The chain joins TRBV7-9 to TRBJ2-3, with a weak D call TRBD2 (5 bases). Germline V lookup: CDR1 SEHNR, CDR2 FQNEAQ (reference sequence). V lost 1 base and J lost 6, with 8 bases in between. This CDR3 region has 13 residues. CDR3 nucleotides: TGTGCCAGCAGCTTAGGGGGAGCGGATACGCAGTATTTT. Protein sequence: CASSLGGADTQYF. Complete variable domain (other parts from reference TRBV7-9 and TRBJ2-3): DTGVSQNPRHKITKRGQNVTFRCDPISEHNRLYWYRQTLGQGPEFLTYFQNEAQLEKSRLLSDRFSAERPKGSFSTLEIQRTEQGDSAMYLCASSLGGADTQYFGPGTRLTVL.

This clone came up once. The chain links TRBV6-1 to TRBJ1-1, with D hard to call. Germline V gene data show CDR1 as MNHNS and CDR2 as SASEGT. The CDR3 spans 15 residues. Deletions cut 4 bases from V and 0 bases from J, with 12 bases between. The DNA of the CDR3 is TGTGCCAGCAGTGCTGGCGGATTCATGAACACTGAAGCTTTCTTT. This translates into CASSAGGFMNTEAFF.

This clone was seen a single time. This chain joins TRBV7-3 and TRBJ2-1, with TRBD2 matching 9 bases. CDR1 and CDR2 (germline): SGHTA, FQGTGA. The CDR3 covers 17 residues. J gave up 1 base and V 4 bases, and 8 bases lay outside the gene matches. The CDR3 region is CASSYMRGGQSYNEQFF. For the CDR3, the DNA is TGTGCCAGCAGCTACATGCGGGGGGGCCAATCCTACAATGAGCAGTTCTTC.

As regards this clone: An end of the junction differs from the germline gene, which may be a read error. This rearrangement joins TRBV27 to TRBJ1-4; 8 bases line up with TRBD1. This CDR3 has 15 residues. Per the germline V gene, CDR1 is MNHEY and CDR2 is SMNVEV (reference sequence). CDR3: CASSPSQGAVEKLLF. The CDR3 DNA is TGTGCCAGCAGTCCATCCCAGGGGGCGGTGGAAAAACTGCTTTTT.

The V call is TRBV29-1, the J call TRBJ1-2, with D unclear. Germline CDR1 reads SQVTM; CDR2 reads ANQGSEA. V shed 5 bases and J shed 5 bases, with 6 bases lying between them. CDR3 size: 10 residues. In DNA form, the CDR3 reads TGCAGCGTTATGTCTTATGGCTACACCTTC. It codes for CSVMSYGYTF.

Only one count was recorded for this clone. V usage is TRBV30 and J usage is TRBJ2-1; 7 positions agree with TRBD2. The CDR3 sequence is 12 residues long. Germline V lookup: CDR1 GTSNPN, CDR2 SVGIG (reference sequence). Germline trimming cut 4 bases from V and 4 bases from J; bases unmatched to any gene: 1. The CDR3 protein is CAWTSGYNEQFF. CDR3 DNA: TGTGCCTGGACTAGCGGTTACAATGAGCAGTTCTTC.

The chain links TRBV5-6 to TRBJ1-3; D gene uncertain. This CDR3 is 16 amino acids long. The V end lost 4 bases, the J end lost 2 bases, and 16 bases lay between the germline ends. Germline-derived CDR1 and CDR2 are SGHDT and YYEEEE. This CDR3 is CASSPGRTGAGNTIYF. The CDR3 nucleotides read TGTGCCAGCAGCCCCGGGAGGACTGGAGCTGGAAACACCATATATTTT.

This clone was seen only once. Other nucleotide sequences in the sample specify the same CDR3. The chain joins TRBV7-8 to TRBJ1-1; a possible D gene is TRBD1 (6 bases). The CDR3 spans 14 residues. Germline V CDR1 and CDR2: SGHVS, FQNEAQ. V dropped 7 bases and J dropped 0 bases, with 12 bases sitting between them. CDR3 residues: CASTKQGMNTEAFF. In nucleotides, the CDR3 is TGTGCCAGCACTAAACAGGGAATGAACACTGAAGCTTTCTTT. The whole variable domain, remainder taken from reference TRBV7-8 and TRBJ1-1, is GAGVSQSPRYKVAKRGQDVALRCDPISGHVSLFWYQQALGQGPEFLTYFQNEAQLDKSGLPSDRFFAERPEGSVSTLKIQRTQQEDSAVYLCASTKQGMNTEAFFGQGTRLTVV.

The chain uses TRBV7-6 and TRBJ1-2; TRBD1 agrees at 8 bases. J lost 7 bases, V lost 2 bases, and 3 bases had no gene match. This CDR3 is built from 13 residues. From germline, CDR1 is SGHVS and CDR2 FNYEAQ. CDR3 DNA sequence: TGTGCCAGCAGCTTAAACAGGGGGTTTGGCTACACCTTC. Translating it yields CASSLNRGFGYTF. Complete variable domain (other parts from reference TRBV7-6 and TRBJ1-2): GAGVSQSPRYKVTKRGQDVALRCDPISGHVSLYWYRQALGQGPEFLTYFNYEAQQDKSGLPNDRFSAERPEGSISTLTIQRTEQRDSAMYRCASSLNRGFGYTFGSGTRLTVV.

This rearrangement joins TRBV7-2 to TRBJ2-2, with unresolved D. Trimming pared 5 bases from V and 3 bases from J, leaving 4 bases between. The length of the CDR3 is 12 residues. Germline values: CDR1 SGHTA, CDR2 FQGNSA. CDR3 residues: CASSTDTGELFF. In nucleotides, the CDR3 is TGTGCCAGCAGCACAGACACCGGGGAGCTGTTTTTT. Combining the CDR3 with reference TRBV7-2 and TRBJ2-2 gives the whole variable domain GAGVSQSPSNKVTEKGKDVELRCDPISGHTALYWYRQSLGQGLEFLIYFQGNSAPDKSGLPSDRFSAERTGGSVSTLTIQRTQQEDSAVYLCASSTDTGELFFGEGSRLTVL.

This chain joins TRBV27 and TRBJ1-6, with D possibly TRBD1 on 5 matching bases. Trimming pared 3 bases from V and 9 bases from J, leaving 15 bases between. This CDR3 is 15 amino acids long. Germline CDR1 is MNHEY and CDR2 is SMNVEV (reference sequence). CDR3 bases: TGTGCCAGCAGTTTGGCCGGGACCGGGGGTTCACCCCTCCACTTT. This gives the protein CASSLAGTGGSPLHF.

CDR3: CAISGPRGIQYF. DNA for the CDR3: TGTGCCATCAGTGGCCCCCGGGGCATTCAGTACTTC. This chain joins TRBV10-3 and TRBJ2-4, with D possibly matching TRBD2 (5 bases). The germline CDR1 and CDR2 sequences are ENHRY and SYGVKD. V was clipped by 4 bases and J by 9 bases, with 10 bases between them. The CDR3 has 12 residues.

CDR3 sequence (DNA): TGTGCCAGCAACCAACAGGGTCTGAACACTGAAGCTTTCTTT. Encoded protein: CASNQQGLNTEAFF. The J gene is TRBJ1-1, the V gene TRBV28, with a possible D match to TRBD1 (6 bases). The CDR3 consists of 14 residues. Trimming left V 7 bases short and J 0 bases short, with 12 bases between. Per the germline V gene, CDR1 is MDHEN and CDR2 is SYDVKM.

The V call is TRBV11-2, the J call TRBJ2-7; 8 nucleotides agree with TRBD1. The germline V gene encodes CDR1 SGHAT and CDR2 FQNNGV. Trimming cost V 1 base and J 3 bases; bases outside gene matches: 5. This CDR3 is built from 15 residues. CDR3 amino acids: CASSLGAGGHYEQYF. The DNA of the CDR3 is TGTGCCAGCAGCTTAGGGGCAGGGGGCCACTACGAGCAGTACTTC. Looking up the rest from reference TRBV11-2 and TRBJ2-7 gives the full variable domain: EAGVAQSPRYKIIEKRQSVAFWCNPISGHATLYWYQQILGQGPKLLIQFQNNGVVDDSQLPKDRFSAERLKGVDSTLKIQPAKLEDSAVYLCASSLGAGGHYEQYFGPGTRLTVT.

The chain employs TRBV5-1 and TRBJ2-7; a possible D gene is TRBD1 (6 bases). The CDR3 length is 13 residues. V gave up 5 bases and J gave up 1 base, with 10 bases separating them. Germline V gene data show CDR1 as SGHRS and CDR2 as YFSETQ. Here the CDR3 reads CASSYRGSYEQYF. The CDR3 nucleotides are TGCGCCAGCAGTTATAGGGGGTCCTACGAGCAGTACTTC.

V gene TRBV11-2 combines with J gene TRBJ2-5, with 7 bases aligning to TRBD1. The closer fit of TRBJ2-7 to the DNA end suggests the J call may be wrong. CDR3 length: 16 amino acids. CDR1 SGHAT and CDR2 FQNNGV come from the germline V gene. CDR3 DNA sequence: TGTGCCAGCAGCGGGTACAGGGGAAGGCTCTCCTACGAGCAGTACTTC. Its translation is CASSGYRGRLSYEQYF.

The CDR3 region is CASTLAQGTNYGYTF. CDR3 DNA: TGTGCCAGCACCCTCGCGCAGGGCACCAACTATGGCTACACCTTC. The chain is built from TRBV7-2 and TRBJ1-2; D perhaps matches TRBD1 (5 bases). Germline V CDR1 and CDR2: SGHTA, FQGNSA. The V gene lost 7 bases and the J gene lost 2 bases, with 17 bases spanning the gap. The CDR3 totals 15 residues.

The gene calls are TRBV19 and TRBJ1-5; TRBD1 agrees at 7 bases. With 7 bases clipped from V and 7 bases from J, the junction kept 16 bases outside the gene matches. The germline CDR1 and CDR2 sequences are LNHDA and SQIVND (reference sequence). The CDR3 contains 16 residues. The CDR3 loop reads CASTGTVDSRAQPQHF. In DNA form, the CDR3 reads TGTGCCAGTACGGGGACAGTAGATTCGAGGGCCCAGCCCCAGCATTTT.

The CDR3 DNA reads TGTGCCAGCAGCTCGCGCACCGGGAGAAGTGAGCAGTTCTTC. As protein: CASSSRTGRSEQFF. The chain recombines TRBV13 with TRBJ2-1; a weak D match, TRBD2 (6 bases). The germline gives CDR1 PRHDT, CDR2 FYEKMQ (reference sequence). CDR3 length equals 14 residues. V lost 4 bases and J 9 bases, leaving 16 bases between the germline ends.

The chain carries TRBV28 and TRBJ1-1; D may be TRBD1 (6 bases). Germline V gene sequence: CDR1 MDHEN, CDR2 SYDVKM. The CDR3 has 13 residues. The germline V and J ends were trimmed by 6 bases and 3 bases, with 11 bases remaining between them. CDR3 DNA sequence: TGTGCCAGCAGCCGGGACATTCACACTGAAGCTTTCTTT. Protein sequence: CASSRDIHTEAFF.

This chain uses TRBV28 with TRBJ2-1; 9 bases are shared with TRBD2. This CDR3 is 14 amino acids long. Germline V gene lookup returns CDR1 MDHEN and CDR2 SYDVKM. The V segment lost 3 bases and the J segment 8 bases; nucleotides outside the gene matches: 5. The CDR3: CASSFSGSPDEQFF. As DNA, the CDR3 is TGTGCCAGCAGTTTTAGCGGGAGTCCGGATGAGCAGTTCTTC.

This sequence joins TRBV25-1 and TRBJ1-2; perhaps TRBD1 as D (6 bases). The CDR3 is 14 residues long. V was pared by 10 bases and J by 3 bases, with 18 bases between. CDR1 and CDR2 (germline): MGHDK, SYGVNS. CDR3 nucleotide sequence: TGTGCCACCAGCCGTTGGGACAACGACTATGGCTACACCTTC. It yields the protein CATSRWDNDYGYTF.

The rearrangement uses TRBV7-3 and TRBJ2-3; TRBD2 agrees at 8 bases. The V and J ends lost 4 bases and 1 base, in that order; junction bases with no gene match: 13. Germline CDR1 and CDR2: SGHTA and FQGTGA. The CDR3 consists of 18 residues. The CDR3 spells CASSSETSALRRTDTQYF. The CDR3 DNA follows: TGTGCCAGCAGCTCGGAGACTAGCGCCCTTCGCCGCACAGATACGCAGTATTTT.

The chain uses TRBV6-5 and TRBJ2-1; weak D call: TRBD2 (6 bases). The CDR3 totals 14 residues. The ends were cut back, 6 bases at V and 10 bases at J, with 19 bases in the middle. The germline V gene encodes CDR1 MNHEY and CDR2 SVGAGI. The CDR3 loop reads CASSHPGTPGEQFF. CDR3 coding DNA: TGTGCCAGCAGCCACCCCGGGACTCCAGGGGAGCAGTTCTTC.

CDR3 bases: TGTGCCAGCAGCCAAGATAGTGGCGGCTTAATCTACGAGCAGTACTTC. Translation: CASSQDSGGLIYEQYF. The chain recombines TRBV4-2 with TRBJ2-7; D unresolved. Germline V CDR1 and CDR2: LGHNA, YNFKEQ. The CDR3 consists of 16 residues. The V gene lost 0 bases and the J gene lost 3 bases, with 15 bases spanning the gap.

The chain uses TRBV12-5 and TRBJ2-3, with a weak D call TRBD1 (6 bases). The CDR3 contains 14 residues. The germline V and J ends were trimmed by 1 base and 2 bases, with 7 bases remaining between them. CDR1 and CDR2 from the germline V gene are LGHNT and FRNRAP. The CDR3 region is CASGLGQATDTQYF. CDR3 DNA: TGTGCTAGTGGTTTGGGACAGGCCACAGATACGCAGTATTTT. The complete variable domain, with remaining parts taken from reference TRBV12-5 and TRBJ2-3, reads DARVTQTPRHKVTEMGQEVTMRCQPILGHNTVFWYRQTMMQGLELLAYFRNRAPLDDSGMPKDRFSAEMPDATLATLKIQPSEPRDSAVYFCASGLGQATDTQYFGPGTRLTVL.